This is a list of T cell receptor beta chains from one sample in a study of T cell repertoires in cytomegalovirus infection. Their antigens remain unidentified. TCRdb reprocessed the reads via MiXCR and lists one record per CDR3 protein. The table lists 550,000 to 850,000 distinct CDR3 sequences, roughly 30% of them singletons. The sample here was cultured PBMCs, taken from culture after CMV antigen stimulation. The source of these receptors is a human donor in good health (CMV status not recorded). Some clones in this sample may be carry-over from other donors' samples. Each CDR3 is given with its conserved first and last residue. A D gene is named only where the DNA matches it firmly. Size is omitted from some rows. Given values are once, few, many or a class for expanded clones.

j_call clone_size v_call d_call cdr3_aa cdr3_nt
TRBJ2-2 many TRBV11-2 . CASTPRPRSTGELFF TGTGCCAGCACGCCAAGGCCCCGTAGCACCGGGGAGCTGTTTTTT
TRBJ1-1 once TRBV6-6 . CASLLTGNTEAFF TGTGCCAGCTTATTGACAGGGAACACTGAAGCTTTCTTT
TRBJ1-6 . TRBV20-1 TRBD1 CSASGPGTGFRSPLHF TGCAGTGCTAGTGGTCCCGGGACAGGGTTTCGATCACCCCTCCACTTT
TRBJ2-1 few TRBV12-3/TRBV12-4 TRBD2 CASSLWAGVSNEQFF TGTGCCAGCAGTTTATGGGCGGGAGTTAGTAATGAGCAGTTCTTC
TRBJ1-1 . TRBV10-3 . CAITPTGNTEAFF TGTGCCATCACCCCGACAGGGAACACTGAAGCTTTCTTT
TRBJ2-2 few TRBV24-1 TRBD1 CATSGNRGENTGELFF TGTGCCACCAGTGGAAACAGGGGCGAAAACACCGGGGAGCTGTTTTTT
TRBJ1-3 . TRBV7-2 . CASSRGGPLSGNTIYF TGTGCCAGCAGTAGAGGGGGTCCCCTCTCTGGAAACACCATATATTTT
TRBJ1-6 few TRBV10-3 . CAISESLGQYNSPLHF TGTGCCATCAGTGAGTCTTTAGGACAGTATAATTCACCCCTCCACTTT
TRBJ2-3 . TRBV5-4 . CASMVSGGPGTDTQYF TGTGCCAGCATGGTTTCCGGGGGGCCGGGGACAGATACGCAGTATTTT
TRBJ2-7 . TRBV7-2 TRBD1 CASSLVGQGVYEQYF TGTGCCAGCAGCTTAGTGGGACAGGGCGTCTACGAGCAGTACTTC
TRBJ1-3 . TRBV5-4 . CASSPPGNPSGNTIYF TGTGCCAGCAGCCCCCCCGGTAACCCCTCTGGAAACACCATATATTTT
TRBJ2-2 . TRBV27 . CASSFGEANTGELFF TGTGCCAGCAGTTTCGGGGAAGCGAACACCGGGGAGCTGTTTTTT
TRBJ2-5 . TRBV4-2 TRBD1 CASSQGGETGRAQYF TGTGCCAGCAGCCAAGGAGGCGAGACAGGGCGGGCCCAGTACTTC
TRBJ1-2 . TRBV29-1 . CSVEVGRRDYGYTF TGCAGCGTTGAAGTTGGCCGACGAGACTATGGCTACACCTTC
TRBJ2-7 . TRBV18 . CASSPPFSAYEQYF TGTGCCAGCTCACCACCTTTCTCCGCCTACGAGCAGTACTTC
TRBJ1-6 once TRBV6-2/TRBV6-3 TRBD1 CASRIGGTGNSPLHF TGTGCCAGCAGGATCGGAGGGACAGGGAATTCACCCCTCCACTTT
TRBJ2-1 few TRBV7-2 TRBD2 CASSLDLLAGVRNEQFF TGTGCCAGCAGCTTGGACCTACTAGCGGGAGTTAGAAATGAGCAGTTCTTC
TRBJ2-7 few TRBV7-6 . CASSLVPRGDEQYF TGTGCCAGCAGCTTAGTCCCCCGAGGGGACGAGCAGTACTTC
TRBJ2-1 once TRBV4-1 . CASSQERVSSYNEQFF TGCGCCAGCAGCCAAGAACGGGTAAGCTCCTACAATGAGCAGTTCTTC
TRBJ2-5 few TRBV7-9 . CASSFMIETQYF TGTGCCAGCAGCTTTATGATAGAGACCCAGTACTTC
TRBJ2-5 many TRBV7-2 . CASSSFALQETQYF TGTGCCAGCAGCAGCTTTGCATTACAAGAGACCCAGTACTTC
TRBJ2-1 few TRBV5-4 . CASSPRTTKVDEQFF TGTGCCAGCAGTCCGAGGACTACAAAAGTGGATGAGCAGTTCTTC
TRBJ1-5 few TRBV6-8 . CASRRVPNQPQHF TGTGCCAGCAGGCGGGTTCCCAATCAGCCCCAGCATTTT
TRBJ2-3 few TRBV4-1 TRBD2 CASSQGRLAGRTDTQYF TGCGCCAGCAGCCAAGGACGACTAGCGGGAAGAACAGATACGCAGTATTTT
TRBJ2-4 . TRBV12-5 . CASGNQGDDSILNIQYF TGTGCTAGTGGTAACCAAGGGGACGATTCCATATTAAACATTCAGTACTTC
TRBJ2-3 . TRBV9 . CASSAQTTDTQYF TGTGCCAGCAGCGCCCAAACCACAGATACGCAGTATTTT
TRBJ2-1 . TRBV7-2 . CASSYRLGLRREQFF TGTGCCAGCAGCTACCGGCTGGGGCTTAGACGGGAGCAGTTCTTC
TRBJ1-2 . TRBV30 . CAWSAPPTALFYGYTF TGTGCCTGGAGTGCCCCTCCGACGGCCCTATTCTATGGCTACACCTTC
TRBJ2-7 few TRBV7-6 TRBD1 CASSLVRGPGEQYF TGTGCCAGCAGCCTAGTGAGGGGGCCCGGCGAGCAGTACTTC
TRBJ2-3 few TRBV28 . CAGRDRSTDTQYF TGTGCCGGACGGGACCGAAGCACAGATACGCAGTATTTT
TRBJ2-3 few TRBV4-1 . CASSQDGPQVVDTQYF TGCGCCAGCAGCCAAGATGGACCCCAGGTGGTAGATACGCAGTATTTT
TRBJ2-3 . TRBV6-5 TRBD2 CASRPGLAGAGTDTQYF TGTGCCAGCAGACCCGGACTAGCGGGAGCGGGCACAGATACGCAGTATTTT
TRBJ2-4 many TRBV7-2 . CASSLGLAKNIQYF TGTGCCAGCAGCTTAGGACTAGCCAAAAACATTCAGTACTTC
TRBJ1-3 . TRBV7-6 . CASSPRGASSGNTIYF TGTGCCAGCAGCCCCCGGGGGGCCAGCTCTGGAAACACCATATATTTT
TRBJ2-5 few TRBV7-8 . CASRQPGVEGRAQYF TGTGCCAGCAGACAGCCGGGGGTCGAGGGTAGGGCCCAGTACTTC
TRBJ1-2 . TRBV14 . CASSQGIVDRISYRDYGYTF TGTGCCAGCAGCCAAGGCATAGTGGACCGAATCAGCTATAGGGACTATGGCTACACCTTC
TRBJ2-7 . TRBV18 TRBD1 CASSPPSRTGGSYEQYF TGTGCCAGCTCACCACCGTCTCGGACAGGGGGTTCCTACGAGCAGTACTTC
TRBJ2-7 . TRBV7-2 . CASSLDIYPYEQYF TGTGCCAGCAGCTTGGACATCTATCCCTACGAGCAGTACTTC
TRBJ2-2 few TRBV7-2 . CASSFQPPGGPPNTGELFF TGTGCCAGCAGCTTTCAACCTCCGGGGGGCCCACCGAACACCGGGGAGCTGTTTTTT
TRBJ2-7 . TRBV10-3 . CAISGEGTYEQYF TGTGCCATCAGTGGCGAGGGTACTTACGAGCAGTACTTC